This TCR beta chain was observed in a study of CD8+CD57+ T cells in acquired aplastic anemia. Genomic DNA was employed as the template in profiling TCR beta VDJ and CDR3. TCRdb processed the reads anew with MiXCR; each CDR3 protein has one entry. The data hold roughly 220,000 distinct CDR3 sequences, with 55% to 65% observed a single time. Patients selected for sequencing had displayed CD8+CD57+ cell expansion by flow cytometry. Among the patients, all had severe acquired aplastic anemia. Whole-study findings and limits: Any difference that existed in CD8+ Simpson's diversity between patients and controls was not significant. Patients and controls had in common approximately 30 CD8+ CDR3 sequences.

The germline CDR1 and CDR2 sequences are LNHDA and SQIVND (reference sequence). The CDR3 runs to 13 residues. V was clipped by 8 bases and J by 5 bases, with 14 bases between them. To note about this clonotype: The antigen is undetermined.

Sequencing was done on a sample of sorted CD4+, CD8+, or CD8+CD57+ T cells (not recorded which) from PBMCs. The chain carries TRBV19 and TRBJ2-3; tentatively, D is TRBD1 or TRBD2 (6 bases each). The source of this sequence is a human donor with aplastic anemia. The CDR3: CASGGTWQDTQYF. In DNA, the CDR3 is TGTGCCAGTGGGGGGACATGGCAAGATACGCAGTATTTT.